The entry below gives a single T cell receptor beta chain sequence along with its context. This clonotype was counted a few times. No cognate antigen has been identified for it. No per-base quality is available; no much larger clone lies one base away. The sample originates from a study of blood T cells in healthy people across ages (dated by TCRdb to about 2015). Turning to the overall study: In model experiments, roughly one uniquely barcoded TCR beta cDNA molecule per two T cells was captured by template switching. To track age-related changes in TCR beta repertoire diversity, the study relied on deep sequencing normalized with unique cDNA molecular identifiers. To avoid experimental bias, donors of different ages were distributed randomly across sequencing lanes. The donors were split into four age groups: young (average 16 years), middle-aged (roughly 39), aged (approximately 60) and long-lived (approximately 80). For two donors (one aged 18 to 30 and one aged 80 or older), the study analyzed two additional independent replicas of 1 million unique cDNA reads from the same blood draw. Study-wide findings and limitations: Since profiling was done on bulk unsorted PBMCs, naive and antigen-experienced compartments could not be conclusively compared. A strong correlation was found between observed TCR beta diversity and the percentage of naive T cells measured by flow cytometry. Estimates of total diversity based on one million sequenced T cells were regarded as lower bounds and as underestimates. Because the CMV infection status of the donors was unknown, age-related changes in expanded clonotypes may potentially have been confounded. Compared with the aged group, the long-lived group had more naive CD4+ T cells, fewer expanded clones and increased TCR diversity, suggesting age selection. Observed TCR beta diversity per million T cells fell roughly linearly with age, and a significant reduction was already apparent by age around 40.

Donors were under 40 systemically healthy Caucasian individuals from Russia aged roughly 6 to 90 years. Roughly 10 milliliters of peripheral blood were collected from each donor into EDTA-treated Vacutainer tubes. Ficoll-Paque density-gradient centrifugation was used to isolate PBMCs, with at least 7 million per sample. Total RNA was extracted from PBMCs with Trizol reagent, with at least 5 micrograms obtained per sample. For every donor, an aliquot of PBMCs went through flow cytometry to measure the percentages of naive CD45RAhigh/CD27high T cells. CDR1 and CDR2 (SGHTA, FQGTGA) derive from the germline V gene. The CDR3, from cysteine to phenylalanine, totals 16 residues. This entry keeps only the CDR3 DNA: 48 bases, framed from base 1. V is shortened by 0 bases, J by 1 base, and the region joining them spans 10 bases. To prepare the library, 5' RACE was applied. Sequencing was carried out with an Illumina HiSeq 2500. A second PCR of roughly 6 to 11 cycles was performed with a sample-barcoded 5' primer and a J-beta primer mix. A unique molecular identifier was introduced onto each TCR beta cDNA molecule by a template-switch 5' adaptor carrying 12 random nucleotides. Each sample yielded at least 2.5 million CDR3-containing paired-end reads. The Mint cDNA synthesis kit, primed by a TRBC-specific oligonucleotide, was used to synthesize first-strand cDNA from all RNA. Following uracil-DNA glycosylase treatment, a first 18-cycle PCR with universal primers M1SS and BC2_uni_R was performed on all cDNA. Under the source paper's analysis protocol: For normalization, 1 million high-quality reads, each with a distinct molecular identifier, were randomly selected from each sample. Instead of being binned into consensus sequences, reads that shared molecular identifiers were thrown out. MiTCR, with a Q25 quality threshold and the strictest error-elimination algorithm, was used for CDR3 identification, clonotype clustering and error correction. A nonparametric unseen species model using Euler transformation provided a lower-bound estimate of total TCR beta diversity. The public reads were quality trimmed at Q25 with fastp and then assembled into clones with MiXCR by TCRdb, keeping productive beta chains. Rows matching on CDR3 protein sequence are summarized as one entry with the most common DNA and genes. These V and J calls derive from TCRdb rather than the authors' analysis. Recorded for this sample are under 950,000 distinct CDR3 sequences; approximately 22% of them occurred a single time. The ten largest make up less than 25% of the sample.

The clonotype comes from a man between 65 and 85 years old in good health. The sequenced material came from blood. The V gene is TRBV7-3 and the J gene is TRBJ1-3; no D gene is confidently identified. CDR3 protein: CASSLTSGPSGNTIYF. The DNA sequence is as follows: TGTGCCAGCAGCTTAACGTCCGGGCCTTCTGGAAACACCATATATTTT.